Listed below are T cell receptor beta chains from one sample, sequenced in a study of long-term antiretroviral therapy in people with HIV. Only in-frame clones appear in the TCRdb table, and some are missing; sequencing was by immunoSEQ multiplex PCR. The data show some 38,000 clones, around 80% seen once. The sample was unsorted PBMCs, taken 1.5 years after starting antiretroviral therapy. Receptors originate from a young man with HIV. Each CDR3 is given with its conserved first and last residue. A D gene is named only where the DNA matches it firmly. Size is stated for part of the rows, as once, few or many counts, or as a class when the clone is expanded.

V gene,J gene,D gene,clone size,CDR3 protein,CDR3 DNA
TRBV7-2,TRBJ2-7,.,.,CASSLDGSSYEQYF,TGTGCCAGCAGCCTCGACGGGAGCTCCTACGAGCAGTACTTC
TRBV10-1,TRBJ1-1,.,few,CASRGEWDTEAFF,TGCGCCAGCAGGGGGGAATGGGACACTGAAGCTTTCTTT
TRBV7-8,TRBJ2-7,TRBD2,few,CASSTLAGSYEQYF,TGTGCCAGCAGCACACTAGCGGGATCTTACGAGCAGTACTTC
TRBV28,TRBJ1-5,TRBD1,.,CASKATGVIQPQHF,TGTGCCAGCAAGGCCACAGGGGTAATTCAGCCCCAGCATTTT
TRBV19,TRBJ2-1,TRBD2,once,CASSTGTSGPTYNEQFF,TGTGCCAGTAGTACGGGGACTAGCGGGCCAACCTACAATGAGCAGTTCTTC
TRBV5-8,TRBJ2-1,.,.,CASLMTLSGKQFF,TGTGCCAGCCTCATGACCCTTAGCGGAAAGCAGTTCTTC
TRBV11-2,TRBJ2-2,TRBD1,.,CASKSGTVNTGELFF,TGTGCCAGCAAGTCCGGGACAGTCAACACCGGGGAGCTGTTTTTT
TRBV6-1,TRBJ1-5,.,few,CASSEPATVSNQPQHF,TGTGCCAGCAGTGAGCCCGCGACGGTTAGCAATCAGCCCCAGCATTTT
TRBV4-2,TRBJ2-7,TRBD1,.,CASSQVGDSYEQYF,TGTGCCAGCAGCCAAGTCGGGGACAGTTACGAGCAGTACTTC
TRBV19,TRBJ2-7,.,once,CASSPEGWRKSYEQYF,TGTGCCAGTAGTCCAGAGGGCTGGCGGAAGTCCTACGAGCAGTACTTC
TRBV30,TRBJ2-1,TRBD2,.,CAAPGGGVNEQFF,TGTGCCGCCCCTGGCGGGGGGGTTAATGAGCAGTTCTTC
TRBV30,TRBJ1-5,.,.,CAWSERGGEYQPQHF,TGTGCCTGGAGTGAACGGGGAGGGGAGTACCAGCCCCAGCATTTT
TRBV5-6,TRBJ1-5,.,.,CASSLGGTYQPQHF,TGTGCCAGCAGCTTGGGGGGGACCTATCAGCCCCAGCATTTT
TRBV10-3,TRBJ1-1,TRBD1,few,CAISEYEGGYSEAFF,TGTGCCATCAGTGAGTATGAAGGGGGCTATTCTGAAGCTTTCTTT
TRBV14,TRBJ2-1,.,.,CASSLYRTGTENEQFF,TGTGCCAGCAGCCTGTACCGAACGGGGACGGAGAATGAGCAGTTCTTC
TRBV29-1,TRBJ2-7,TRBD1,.,CSVRDSAYEQYF,TGCAGCGTTAGGGACAGCGCCTACGAGCAGTACTTC
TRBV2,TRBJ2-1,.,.,CASRPIRDKKFYNEQFF,TGTGCCAGCAGGCCAATCCGGGACAAAAAGTTTTACAATGAGCAGTTCTTC
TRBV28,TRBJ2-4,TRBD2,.,CASSPWGSGSVGDIQYF,TGTGCCAGCAGTCCGTGGGGTAGCGGGAGCGTCGGTGACATTCAGTACTTC
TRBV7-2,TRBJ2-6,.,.,CASSLVGGTKSGANVLTF,TGTGCCAGCAGCTTAGTTGGGGGTACCAAGTCTGGGGCCAACGTCCTGACTTTC
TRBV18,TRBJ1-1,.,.,CASLFGQNTEAFF,TGTGCCAGCTTATTCGGACAGAACACTGAAGCTTTCTTT
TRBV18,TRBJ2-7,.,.,CASSPGVGSYEQYF,TGTGCCAGCTCACCGGGAGTAGGCTCCTACGAGCAGTACTTC
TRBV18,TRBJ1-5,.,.,CASSPQVGNQPQHF,TGTGCCAGCTCACCCCAGGTTGGCAATCAGCCCCAGCATTTT
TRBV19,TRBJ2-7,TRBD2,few,CASSGREGLSYEQYF,TGTGCCAGTAGCGGGCGGGAGGGCCTCTCCTACGAGCAGTACTTC
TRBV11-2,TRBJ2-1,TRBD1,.,CASRGQGAVDEQFF,TGTGCCAGCAGGGGGCAGGGGGCTGTAGATGAGCAGTTCTTC
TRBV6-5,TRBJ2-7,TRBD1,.,CASSRQGVPYEQYF,TGTGCCAGCTCGCGACAGGGAGTACCCTACGAGCAGTACTTC
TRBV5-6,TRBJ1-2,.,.,CASSLSGPGGSNTF,TGTGCCAGCAGCTTGAGCGGCCCCGGGGGCAGTAACACCTTC
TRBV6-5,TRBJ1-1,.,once,CASKLQRRTEAFF,TGTGCCAGCAAACTACAGCGGCGCACTGAAGCTTTCTTT
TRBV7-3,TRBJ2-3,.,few,CASSSTDTQYF,TGTGCCAGCAGCTCAACCGATACGCAGTATTTT
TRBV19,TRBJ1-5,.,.,CAIGQTWTGPQHF,TGTGCCATCGGACAGACATGGACTGGGCCCCAGCATTTT
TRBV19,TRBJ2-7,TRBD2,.,CASSIIAGGSDEQYF,TGTGCCAGTAGTATAATAGCGGGAGGATCGGACGAGCAGTACTTC
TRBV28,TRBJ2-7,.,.,CASSRLGEQYF,TGTGCCAGCAGCCGCCTGGGCGAGCAGTACTTC
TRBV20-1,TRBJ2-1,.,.,CSASSYEQFF,TGCAGTGCTAGTTCCTATGAGCAGTTCTTC
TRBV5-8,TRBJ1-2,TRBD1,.,CASSRTGLKYGYTF,TGTGCCAGCAGCCGGACAGGGCTCAAGTATGGCTACACCTTC
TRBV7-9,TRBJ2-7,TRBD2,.,CASSSGTSYEQYF,TGTGCCAGCAGCTCCGGGACTAGCTACGAGCAGTACTTC